The 21 T cell receptor beta chains given below trace back to one sample, sequenced in a study of shared clonotypes between healthy human individuals. Positively selected for CCR7, the CD45RO-negative cells used as naive CD8 cells excluded terminally differentiated effector memory CD45RA+ cells. Measured with immunoSEQ multiplex PCR; TCRdb has only the in-frame clones, and not every one. The sample has 550,000 to 750,000 clones; approximately 90% are singletons. The material sequenced was naive CD8+ T cells sorted from blood. These receptors were collected from a man aged 30 to 45 in good health.

The CDR3 reads CASSPLWGPYQETQYF. DNA of the CDR3: TGTGCCAGCAGCCCCCTGTGGGGACCGTACCAAGAGACCCAGTACTTC. The chain has TRBV11-2 and TRBJ2-5, with D perhaps being TRBD1 or TRBD2 (5 bases each). Germline values: CDR1 SGHAT, CDR2 FQNNGV. The CDR3 has 16 amino acids. Between the trimmed V and J ends, which lost 5 bases and 0 bases, there was a span of 16 bases.

J is TRBJ2-1 and V is TRBV28; TRBD1 is a possible D gene (6 bases). The CDR3 runs to 14 residues. Germline assignment: CDR1 MDHEN and CDR2 SYDVKM. V lost 9 bases and J lost 7, with 19 bases in between. In DNA form, the CDR3 reads TGTGCCAGTTCCTACAGTGGGGGCGGGAATGAGCAGTTCTTC. Residues: CASSYSGGGNEQFF.

The chain has TRBV6-6 and TRBJ2-7; D ambiguous. The V gene's germline CDR1 is MNHNY and CDR2 SVGAGI (reference sequence). With 6 bases removed from V and 4 bases from J, the gap between germline ends came to 10 bases. The CDR3 is 12 amino acids. The DNA for the CDR3 is TGTGCCAGCAGCTCCCCCCCGTACGAGCAGTACTTC. This encodes CASSSPPYEQYF.

This chain connects TRBV28 to TRBJ1-3; D uncertain. Germline-derived CDR1 and CDR2 are MDHEN and SYDVKM. The V end lost 7 bases, the J end lost 6 bases, and 10 bases lay between the germline ends. The CDR3 runs to 12 residues. The CDR3 DNA follows: TGTGCCAGCAAGGGATTAGAAAACACCATATATTTT. Its translation: CASKGLENTIYF.

The chain employs TRBV7-2 and TRBJ1-1, with a tentative D call TRBD1 (6 bases). Germline CDR1 reads SGHTA; CDR2 reads FQGNSA. This CDR3 region has 14 residues. V lost 5 bases and J lost 2, with 12 bases in between. As DNA, the CDR3 is TGTGCCAGCAGCCAAGGGACACGCAACACTGAAGCTTTCTTT. It yields the protein CASSQGTRNTEAFF.

The chain couples TRBV10-3 to TRBJ2-3, with TRBD1 matching over 8 bases. Germline loops: CDR1 ENHRY, CDR2 SYGVKD. The CDR3 runs 15 residues. Trimming at V came to 3 bases and at J to 2 bases, leaving 4 bases not matched to a gene. The CDR3 is CAISDPDRATDTQYF. The CDR3 nucleotides read TGTGCCATCAGTGATCCGGACAGGGCCACAGATACGCAGTATTTT.

This clone was counted once. The chain has TRBV7-6 and TRBJ2-1; 9 nucleotides line up with TRBD1. The CDR3 covers 18 residues. Trimming took 5 bases from V and 0 from J; bases not matched to a gene: 11. Germline assignment: CDR1 SGHVS and CDR2 FNYEAQ. The CDR3 here is CASSTDRGPSSSYNEQFF. The CDR3 region has the DNA TGTGCCAGCAGCACGGACAGGGGTCCCTCCAGCTCCTACAATGAGCAGTTCTTC.

The chain combines TRBV27 with TRBJ1-1; D unclear. V lost 0 bases and J 1 base, leaving 9 bases between the germline ends. The CDR3 extends over 15 amino acids. From germline, CDR1 is MNHEY and CDR2 SMNVEV (reference sequence). The CDR3 here is CASSLSRRQNTEAFF. The CDR3 bases are TGTGCCAGCAGTTTATCGAGACGGCAGAACACTGAAGCTTTCTTT.

This chain connects TRBV7-8 to TRBJ2-1; 12 positions match TRBD2. Trimming cost V 2 bases and J 9 bases; bases outside gene matches: 5. Germline V gene sequence: CDR1 SGHVS, CDR2 FQNEAQ. The CDR3 sequence is 15 residues long. The CDR3 protein is CASSLWLAGGVEQFF. CDR3 nucleotides: TGTGCCAGCAGCTTATGGCTAGCGGGAGGGGTTGAGCAGTTCTTC.

This clone was detected a few times. The V gene is TRBV28, the J gene TRBJ2-7; D remains ambiguous. V lost 7 bases to trimming and J lost 5 bases, with 15 bases between them. Germline V lookup: CDR1 MDHEN, CDR2 SYDVKM. This CDR3 region has 13 residues. The CDR3 bases are TGTGCCAGCACCACGTTGGGCCACCACGAGCAGTACTTC. It is translated as CASTTLGHHEQYF. The variable domain in full, completed from reference TRBV28 and TRBJ2-7, reads DVKVTQSSRYLVKRTGEKVFLECVQDMDHENMFWYRQDPGLGLRLIYFSYDVKMKEKGDIPEGYSVSREKKERFSLILESASTNQTSMYLCASTTLGHHEQYFGPGTRLTVT.

This clone was recorded only once. The chain is built from TRBV5-1 and TRBJ2-7; D perhaps matches TRBD1 (6 bases). Germline assignment: CDR1 SGHRS and CDR2 YFSETQ. The CDR3 totals 14 residues. The V gene lost 3 bases and the J gene lost 5 bases, with 15 bases spanning the gap. DNA for the CDR3: TGCGCCAGCAGCTCAAAAACAGGGTTGCACGAGCAGTACTTC. It specifies CASSSKTGLHEQYF.

The chain joins TRBV4-2 to TRBJ2-1, with 7 nucleotides matching TRBD2. Losses at the gene ends were 4 bases for V and 4 bases for J; bases not matched to a gene: 7. This CDR3 comprises 15 residues. Per the germline V gene, CDR1 is LGHNA and CDR2 is YNFKEQ. CDR3 residues: CASSPEASGYNEQFF. The CDR3 DNA sequence: TGTGCCAGCAGCCCAGAGGCTAGCGGTTACAATGAGCAGTTCTTC.

V usage is TRBV29-1 and J usage is TRBJ2-1; TRBD1 matches 7 bases. J gave up 0 bases and V 2 bases, and 7 bases lay outside the gene matches. The CDR3 totals 16 residues. Germline CDR1 and CDR2: SQVTM and ANQGSEA. In DNA, the CDR3 is TGCAGCGTTGAATCTTACAGGGGTAGCTCCTACAATGAGCAGTTCTTC. Its protein product is CSVESYRGSSYNEQFF.

This clone was counted once. The chain has TRBV29-1 and TRBJ2-1; D not resolved. This CDR3 has 15 amino acids. CDR1 is SQVTM, CDR2 ANQGSEA, per germline. Trimming shortened V by 2 bases and J by 8 bases, and 19 bases separated the two germline ends. The CDR3, as DNA: TGCAGCGTTGAAAAGGCGGTAGACGGTTTCTATGAGCAGTTCTTC. Translation gives CSVEKAVDGFYEQFF.

V usage is TRBV9 and J usage is TRBJ1-4; TRBD1 might be the D (6 bases). The CDR3 runs to 15 residues. V lost 0 bases and J lost 7, with 13 bases in between. Germline V gives CDR1 SGDLS, CDR2 YYNGEE. For the CDR3, the DNA is TGTGCCAGCAGCGTAGCAGGGGTCGGGAGTGAAAAACTGTTTTTT. The encoded protein is CASSVAGVGSEKLFF.

This chain joins TRBV13 and TRBJ2-7, with D tentatively TRBD1 (5 bases). CDR3 length: 12 amino acids. The V gene's germline CDR1 is PRHDT and CDR2 FYEKMQ (reference sequence). V lost 5 bases and J lost 6, with 11 bases in between. The CDR3 region is CASSNGATEQYF. The CDR3, as DNA: TGTGCCAGCAGCAATGGGGCTACCGAGCAGTACTTC.

CDR3 sequence: CASGWTSDTYEQYF. The CDR3 DNA is TGTGCCAGCGGATGGACTAGCGATACCTACGAGCAGTACTTC. The rearrangement joins TRBV6-5 to TRBJ2-7; 9 positions match TRBD2. V lost 8 bases and J lost 2; bases outside the gene matches: 7. Per germline, CDR1 MNHEY and CDR2 SVGAGI. The CDR3 spans 14 residues.

The chain is built from TRBV25-1 and TRBJ2-7; 10 bases are shared with TRBD1. This CDR3 has 16 residues. V was clipped by 2 bases and J by 1 base; unmatched bases: 5. Germline V gives CDR1 MGHDK, CDR2 SYGVNS. The CDR3, as DNA: TGTGCCAGCAGTGAACTCCCGGGACAGGGGTCCTACGAGCAGTACTTC. It yields the protein CASSELPGQGSYEQYF.

The rearrangement links TRBV11-2 to TRBJ2-2; D remains ambiguous. The V gene's germline CDR1 is SGHAT and CDR2 FQNNGV. This CDR3 spans 14 amino acids. Trimming pared 1 base from V and 4 bases from J, leaving 7 bases between. The CDR3 is CASSLAQITGELFF. In DNA, the CDR3 is TGTGCCAGCAGCTTAGCTCAGATCACCGGGGAGCTGTTTTTT.

The CDR3 loop is CASSLYPRAGYEQYF. The CDR3 DNA follows: TGTGCCAGCAGCTTATATCCCAGGGCGGGGTATGAGCAGTACTTC. The chain has TRBV7-2 and TRBJ2-7, with D maybe TRBD2 (6 bases). V shed 2 bases and J shed 7 bases, with 18 bases lying between them. Germline lookup yields CDR1 SGHTA and CDR2 FQGNSA. There are 15 residues in the CDR3. The complete variable domain, with remaining parts taken from reference TRBV7-2 and TRBJ2-7, reads GAGVSQSPSNKVTEKGKDVELRCDPISGHTALYWYRQSLGQGLEFLIYFQGNSAPDKSGLPSDRFSAERTGGSVSTLTIQRTQQEDSAVYLCASSLYPRAGYEQYFGPGTRLTVT.

The chain uses TRBV5-1 and TRBJ2-3; 9 nucleotides agree with TRBD2. The CDR3 sequence is 15 residues long. The V and J ends lost 2 bases and 4 bases, in that order; junction bases with no gene match: 5. Germline CDR1 reads SGHRS; CDR2 reads YFSETQ. DNA of the CDR3: TGCGCCAGCAGCTTCCAGCGGGAGGAGGCAGATACGCAGTATTTT. Its protein is CASSFQREEADTQYF.